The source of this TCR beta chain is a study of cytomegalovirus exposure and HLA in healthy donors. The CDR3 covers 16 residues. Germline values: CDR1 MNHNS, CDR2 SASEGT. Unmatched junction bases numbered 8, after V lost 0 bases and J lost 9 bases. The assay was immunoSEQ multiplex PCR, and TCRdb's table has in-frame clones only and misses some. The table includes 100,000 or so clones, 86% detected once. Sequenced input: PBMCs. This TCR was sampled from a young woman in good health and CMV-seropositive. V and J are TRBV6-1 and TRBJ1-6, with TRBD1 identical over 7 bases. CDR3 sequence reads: CASSEARAGGGSPLHF. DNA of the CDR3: TGTGCCAGCAGTGAAGCCCGGGCAGGGGGAGGTTCACCCCTCCACTTT.